This T cell receptor beta chain was documented in a study of T cells in Graves' hyperthyroidism and ophthalmopathy. Study-wide results and limits: Ophthalmopathy got predicted by the model a median roughly 6.1 months before its onset. Most expanded thyroid clonotypes above 0.001 recurred in blood.

Regions amplified from RNA transcripts were the TCR beta CDR3 regions. HTBI primers drove first-round RT-PCR of the TCR CDR3. From the multiplex PCR reads, TCRdb called clonotypes with MiXCR, one entry per CDR3 protein. The sample holds hundreds of thousands of distinct CDR3 sequences, roughly an eighth seen once. Ophthalmopathy patients showed a Clinical Activity Score of at least 3, NOSPECS grade of at least 4 and duration under 3 months. It was 8 to 10 ml of fresh peripheral blood that supplied the PBMCs. On this clonotype itself: Its antigen is unknown.

CDR1 SGHNT and CDR2 YYREEE come from the germline V gene (reference sequence). The CDR3 contains 15 residues. The V end lost 5 bases, the J end lost 0 bases, and 9 bases lay between the germline ends. Sequenced input: blood. The V gene is TRBV5-4, the J gene TRBJ2-6; tentative D call: TRBD1 (5 bases). The TCR sequence derives from a man aged 50 to 60 with Graves' ophthalmopathy. Here the CDR3 reads CASRAGNSGANVLTF. CDR3 in DNA: TGTGCCAGCAGAGCAGGGAACTCTGGGGCCAACGTCCTGACTTTC. The full variable domain, with the rest looked up from reference TRBV5-4 and TRBJ2-6, is ETGVTQSPTHLIKTRGQQVTLRCSSQSGHNTVSWYQQALGQGPQFIFQYYREEENGRGNFPPRFSGLQFPNYSSELNVNALELDDSALYLCASRAGNSGANVLTFGAGSRLTVL.